This entry is about one T cell receptor (beta chain). This record belongs to a study of T-cell memory formation after mild COVID-19. Germline lookup yields CDR1 SEHNR and CDR2 FQNEAQ (reference sequence). CDR3 length: 13 amino acids. Trimming left V 5 bases short and J 4 bases short, with 11 bases between. It was 5'RACE with constant-segment primers that produced the TCR alpha and TCR beta cDNA libraries, which carried sample barcodes and UMIs. One entry per CDR3 protein results from TCRdb running MiXCR on the 5' RACE reads. This sample has around 200,000 distinct CDR3 sequences, with around 20% found just once.

This TCR came from a man between 18 and 29 years old who had mild COVID-19 (a few samples of this study predate the infection). Cell type and time point are not known. The chain uses TRBV7-9 and TRBJ1-1; TRBD1 is a possible D gene (5 bases). Sequences were obtained from PBMCs or a T cell subset sorted from them (not recorded which). CDR3 sequence: CASSARASTEAFF. The CDR3 DNA reads as TGTGCCAGCAGCGCCAGGGCCAGCACTGAAGCTTTCTTT.